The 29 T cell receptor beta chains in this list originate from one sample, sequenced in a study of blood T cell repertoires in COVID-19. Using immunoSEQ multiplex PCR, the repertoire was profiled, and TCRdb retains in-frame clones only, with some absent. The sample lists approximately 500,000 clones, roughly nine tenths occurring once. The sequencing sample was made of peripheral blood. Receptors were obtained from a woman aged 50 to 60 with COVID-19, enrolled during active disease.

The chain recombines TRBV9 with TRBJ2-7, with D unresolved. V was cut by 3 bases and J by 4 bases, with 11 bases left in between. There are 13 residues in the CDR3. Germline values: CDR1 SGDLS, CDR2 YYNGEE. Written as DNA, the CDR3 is TGTGCCAGCAGCGCCGCAGCAGGTTACGAGCAGTACTTC. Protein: CASSAAAGYEQYF.

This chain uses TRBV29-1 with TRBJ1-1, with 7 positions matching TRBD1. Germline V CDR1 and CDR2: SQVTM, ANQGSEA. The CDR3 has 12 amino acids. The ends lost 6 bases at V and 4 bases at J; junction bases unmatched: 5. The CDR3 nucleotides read TGCAGCGTACGACAGGGTAGCACTGAAGCTTTCTTT. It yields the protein CSVRQGSTEAFF.

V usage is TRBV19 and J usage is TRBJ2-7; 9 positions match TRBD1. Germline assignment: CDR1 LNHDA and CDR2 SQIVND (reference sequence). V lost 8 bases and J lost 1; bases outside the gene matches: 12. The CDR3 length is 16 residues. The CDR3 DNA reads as TGTGCCAGTCTGCACAGGGGGCAAGGGTCGTCCTACGAGCAGTACTTC. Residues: CASLHRGQGSSYEQYF.

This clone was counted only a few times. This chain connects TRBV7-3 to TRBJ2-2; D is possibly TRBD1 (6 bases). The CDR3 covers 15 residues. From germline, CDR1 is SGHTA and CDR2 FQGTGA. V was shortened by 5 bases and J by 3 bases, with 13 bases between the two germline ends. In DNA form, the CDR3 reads TGTGCCAGCAGCCAACACCAGGGGTACACCGGGGAGCTGTTTTTT. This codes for CASSQHQGYTGELFF.

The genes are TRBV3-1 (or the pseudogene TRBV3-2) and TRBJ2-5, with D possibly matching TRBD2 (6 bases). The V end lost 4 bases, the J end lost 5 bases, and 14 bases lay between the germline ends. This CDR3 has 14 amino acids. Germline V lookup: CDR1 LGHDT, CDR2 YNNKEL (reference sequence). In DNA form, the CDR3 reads TGTGCCAGCAGCCCCGGGGGTCTATTGGAGACCCAGTACTTC. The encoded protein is CASSPGGLLETQYF.

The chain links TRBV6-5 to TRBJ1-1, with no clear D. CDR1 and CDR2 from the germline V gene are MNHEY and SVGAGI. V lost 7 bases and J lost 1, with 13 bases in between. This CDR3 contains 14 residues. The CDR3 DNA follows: TGTGCCAGCATAGCCCTCAAACGGAACACTGAAGCTTTCTTT. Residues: CASIALKRNTEAFF.

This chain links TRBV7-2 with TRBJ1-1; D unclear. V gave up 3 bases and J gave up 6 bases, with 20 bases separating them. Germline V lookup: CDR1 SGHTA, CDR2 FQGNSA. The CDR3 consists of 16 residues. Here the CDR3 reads CASSFLFQATGAEAFF. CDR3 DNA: TGTGCCAGCAGCTTCCTTTTCCAGGCTACCGGCGCTGAAGCTTTCTTT.

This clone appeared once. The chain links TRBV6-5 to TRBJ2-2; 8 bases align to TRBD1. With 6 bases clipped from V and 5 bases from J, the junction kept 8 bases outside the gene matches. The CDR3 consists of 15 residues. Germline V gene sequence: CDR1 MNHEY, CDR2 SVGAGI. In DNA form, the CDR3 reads TGTGCCAGCAGGAATCAGGGGGCTGGAACCGGGGAGCTGTTTTTT. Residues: CASRNQGAGTGELFF.

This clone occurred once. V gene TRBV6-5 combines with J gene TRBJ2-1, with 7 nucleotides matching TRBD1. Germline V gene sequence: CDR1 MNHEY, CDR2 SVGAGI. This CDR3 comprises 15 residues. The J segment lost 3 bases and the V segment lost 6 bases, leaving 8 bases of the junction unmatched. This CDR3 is CASRLDRANYNEQFF. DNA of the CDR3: TGTGCCAGCAGGTTAGACAGGGCAAACTACAATGAGCAGTTCTTC.

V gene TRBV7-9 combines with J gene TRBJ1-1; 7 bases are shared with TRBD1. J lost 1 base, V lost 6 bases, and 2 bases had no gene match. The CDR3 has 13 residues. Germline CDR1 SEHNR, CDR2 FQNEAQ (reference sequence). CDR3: CASRTGRNTEAFF. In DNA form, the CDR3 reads TGTGCCAGCAGGACAGGGCGGAACACTGAAGCTTTCTTT.

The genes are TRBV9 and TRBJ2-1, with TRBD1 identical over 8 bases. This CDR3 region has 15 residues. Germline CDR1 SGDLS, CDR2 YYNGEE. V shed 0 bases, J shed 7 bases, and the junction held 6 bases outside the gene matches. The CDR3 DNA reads TGTGCCAGCAGCGTAGCTACCAGGGGGCTAAATGAGCAGTTCTTC. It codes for CASSVATRGLNEQFF.

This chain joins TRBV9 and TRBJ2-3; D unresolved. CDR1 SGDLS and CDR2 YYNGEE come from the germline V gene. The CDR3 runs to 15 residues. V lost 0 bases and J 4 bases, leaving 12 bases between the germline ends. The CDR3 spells CASSVEVSEADTQYF. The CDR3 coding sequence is TGTGCCAGCAGCGTAGAAGTAAGCGAAGCAGATACGCAGTATTTT.

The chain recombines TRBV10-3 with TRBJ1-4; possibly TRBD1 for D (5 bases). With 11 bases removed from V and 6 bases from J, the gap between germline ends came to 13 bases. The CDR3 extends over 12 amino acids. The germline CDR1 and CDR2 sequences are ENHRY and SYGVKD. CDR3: CASRGGDEKLFF. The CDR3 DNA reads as TGTGCCTCCCGCGGGGGAGATGAAAAACTGTTTTTT.

Here the CDR3 DNA reads TGTGCCAGCACGGCGGGCACAGGGGACTATGGCTACACCTTC. Its translation: CASTAGTGDYGYTF. The rearrangement uses TRBV6-5 and TRBJ1-2; 7 positions agree with TRBD1. Germline V CDR1 and CDR2: MNHEY, SVGAGI. The CDR3 totals 14 residues. The ends lost 7 bases at V and 3 bases at J; junction bases unmatched: 8.

The CDR3 loop reads CASRPTGEGSPLHF. In DNA form, the CDR3 reads TGTGCCAGCAGACCGACAGGGGAAGGTTCACCCCTCCACTTT. The gene calls are TRBV28 and TRBJ1-6; 8 positions match TRBD1. V was pared by 6 bases and J by 9 bases, with 7 bases of the junction left unmatched. From germline, CDR1 is MDHEN and CDR2 SYDVKM. The CDR3 is made up of 14 amino acids.

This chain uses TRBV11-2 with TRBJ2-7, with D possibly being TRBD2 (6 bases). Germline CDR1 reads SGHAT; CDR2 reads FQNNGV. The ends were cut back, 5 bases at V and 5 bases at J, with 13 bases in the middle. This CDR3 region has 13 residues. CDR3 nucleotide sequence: TGTGCCAGCAGCCTCCTTATAGCGGACGAGCAGTACTTC. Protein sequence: CASSLLIADEQYF.

CDR3 sequence reads: CASSRFSAALHEQYF. DNA for the CDR3: TGTGCCAGCAGCCGATTCAGCGCAGCCCTCCACGAGCAGTACTTC. The V gene is TRBV3-1 (or the pseudogene TRBV3-2), the J gene TRBJ2-7; D remains ambiguous. Germline V lookup: CDR1 LGHDT, CDR2 YNNKEL (reference sequence). V lost 4 bases and J 5 bases, leaving 18 bases between the germline ends. The CDR3 is made up of 15 amino acids.

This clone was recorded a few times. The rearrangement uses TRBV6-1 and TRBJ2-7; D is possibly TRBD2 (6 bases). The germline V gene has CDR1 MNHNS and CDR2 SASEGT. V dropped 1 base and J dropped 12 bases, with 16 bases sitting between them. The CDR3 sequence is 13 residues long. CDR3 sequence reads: CASSEEARGRRYF. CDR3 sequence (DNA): TGTGCCAGCAGTGAAGAGGCGCGGGGCCGGCGGTACTTC.

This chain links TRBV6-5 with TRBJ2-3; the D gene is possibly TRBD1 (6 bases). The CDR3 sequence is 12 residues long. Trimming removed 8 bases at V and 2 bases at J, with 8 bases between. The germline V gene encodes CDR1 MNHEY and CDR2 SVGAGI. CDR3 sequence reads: CASWTVTDTQYF. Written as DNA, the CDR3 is TGTGCCAGCTGGACAGTCACAGATACGCAGTATTTT.

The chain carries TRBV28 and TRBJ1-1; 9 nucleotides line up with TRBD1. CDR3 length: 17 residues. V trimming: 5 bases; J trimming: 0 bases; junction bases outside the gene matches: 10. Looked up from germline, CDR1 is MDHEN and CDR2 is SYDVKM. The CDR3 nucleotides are TGTGCCAGCAGTCCCGGGACAGGGATTTTTATGAACACTGAAGCTTTCTTT. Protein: CASSPGTGIFMNTEAFF.

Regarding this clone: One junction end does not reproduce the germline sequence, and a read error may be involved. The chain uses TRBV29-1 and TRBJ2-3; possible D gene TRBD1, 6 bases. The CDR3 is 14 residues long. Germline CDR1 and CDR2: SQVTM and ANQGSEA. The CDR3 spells CSLEQGIQGDTQYF. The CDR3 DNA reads TGCAGCCTTGAACAGGGTATCCAAGGGGATACGCAGTATTTT.

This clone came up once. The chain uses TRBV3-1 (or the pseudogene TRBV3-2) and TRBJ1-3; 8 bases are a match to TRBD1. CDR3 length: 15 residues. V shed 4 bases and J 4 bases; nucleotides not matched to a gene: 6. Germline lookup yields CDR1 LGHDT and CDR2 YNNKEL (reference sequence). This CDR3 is CASSPGRDRGNTIYF. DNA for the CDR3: TGTGCCAGCAGCCCAGGAAGGGACAGGGGAAACACCATATATTTT.

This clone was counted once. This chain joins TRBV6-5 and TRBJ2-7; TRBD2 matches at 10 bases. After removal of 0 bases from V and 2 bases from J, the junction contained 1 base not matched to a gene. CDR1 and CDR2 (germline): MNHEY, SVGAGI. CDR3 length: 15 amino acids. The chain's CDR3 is CASSYSGLAAYEQYF. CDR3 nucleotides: TGTGCCAGCAGTTACTCAGGACTAGCGGCCTACGAGCAGTACTTC.

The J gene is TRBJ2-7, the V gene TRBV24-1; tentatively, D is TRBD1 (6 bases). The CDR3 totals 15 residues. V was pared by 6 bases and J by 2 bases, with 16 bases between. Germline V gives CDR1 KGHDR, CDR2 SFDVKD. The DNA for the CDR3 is TGTGCCACCAGTCTGGGAACAGGGCCAACCTACGAGCAGTACTTC. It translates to CATSLGTGPTYEQYF.

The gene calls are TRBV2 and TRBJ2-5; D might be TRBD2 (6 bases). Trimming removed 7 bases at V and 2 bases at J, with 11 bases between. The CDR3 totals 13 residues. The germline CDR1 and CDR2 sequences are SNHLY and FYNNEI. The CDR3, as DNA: TGTGCCAGCATGCGGGGTTTACAAGAGACCCAGTACTTC. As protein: CASMRGLQETQYF.

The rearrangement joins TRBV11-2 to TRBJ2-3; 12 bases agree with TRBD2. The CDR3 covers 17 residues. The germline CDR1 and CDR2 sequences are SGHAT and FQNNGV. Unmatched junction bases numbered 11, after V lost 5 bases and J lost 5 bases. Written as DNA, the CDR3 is TGTGCCAGCAGCCCAGGGCTAGCGGGGGGGACCCTAGATACGCAGTATTTT. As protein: CASSPGLAGGTLDTQYF.

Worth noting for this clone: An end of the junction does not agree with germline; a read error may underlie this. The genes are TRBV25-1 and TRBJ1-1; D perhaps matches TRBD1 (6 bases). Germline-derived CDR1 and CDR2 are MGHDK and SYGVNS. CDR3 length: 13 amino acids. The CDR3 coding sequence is TGTGCCAGCAGTGAAACAGGGAACGCTGAAGCTTTCTTT. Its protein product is CASSETGNAEAFF.

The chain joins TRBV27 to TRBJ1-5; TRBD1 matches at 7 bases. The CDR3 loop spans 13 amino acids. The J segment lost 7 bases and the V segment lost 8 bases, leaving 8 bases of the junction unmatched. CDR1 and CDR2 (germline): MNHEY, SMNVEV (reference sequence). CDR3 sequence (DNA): TGTGCCAGCCGAGCTGCAGGGGGGCAGCCCCAGCATTTT. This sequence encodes CASRAAGGQPQHF.

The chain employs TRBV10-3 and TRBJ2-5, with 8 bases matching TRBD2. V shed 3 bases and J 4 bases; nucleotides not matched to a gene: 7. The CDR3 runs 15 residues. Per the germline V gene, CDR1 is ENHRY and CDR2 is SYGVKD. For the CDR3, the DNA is TGTGCCATCAGTGATCCGGGAGGGGCCGCAGAGACCCAGTACTTC. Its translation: CAISDPGGAAETQYF.